The clone carrying this TCR beta chain has a single count. This sample was included in a study of blood T cell repertoires in COVID-19. Assay: immunoSEQ multiplex PCR; the TCRdb copy retains only in-frame clones and omits some. The sample holds 120,000 or so clones, about 85% seen once. The ends were cut back, 7 bases at V and 8 bases at J, with 17 bases in the middle. The CDR3 is 14 amino acids. Germline V gene lookup returns CDR1 LNHDA and CDR2 SQIVND (reference sequence). The sequencing input was peripheral blood. V usage is TRBV19 and J usage is TRBJ1-4; possible D gene TRBD1, 6 bases. The TCR originated in a man aged 80 or over with active or convalescent COVID-19. DNA of the CDR3: TGTGCCAGTACGAGCGGGGGCGTCGGGGAAAAACTGTTTTTT. Translating it yields CASTSGGVGEKLFF. Full variable domain (outside the CDR3, taken from reference TRBV19 and TRBJ1-4): DGGITQSPKYLFRKEGQNVTLSCEQNLNHDAMYWYRQDPGQGLRLIYYSQIVNDFQKGDIAEGYSVSREKKESFPLTVTSAQKNPTAFYLCASTSGGVGEKLFFGSGTQLSVL.